The 19 T cell receptor beta chains presented below share a single source sample, sequenced in a study of blood T cell repertoires in COVID-19. Libraries were prepared by immunoSEQ multiplex PCR; TCRdb keeps only in-frame clonotypes and omits some of them. The sample has some 270,000 clones, 80% to 90% seen once. The specimen sequenced was PBMCs or T cells enriched from blood (not recorded which). Source of these receptors: a woman younger than 45 who had recovered from COVID-19.

The chain links TRBV9 to TRBJ1-2; 7 bases map to TRBD1. The CDR3 has 13 residues. V was clipped by 4 bases and J by 3 bases; unmatched bases: 3. Germline V lookup: CDR1 SGDLS, CDR2 YYNGEE. This CDR3 reads CASSLTGDYGYTF. The DNA for the CDR3 is TGTGCCAGCAGCCTAACAGGGGACTATGGCTACACCTTC. Full variable domain (remainder filled in from reference TRBV9 and TRBJ1-2): DSGVTQTPKHLITATGQRVTLRCSPRSGDLSVYWYQQSLDQGLQFLIQYYNGEERAKGNILERFSAQQFPDLHSELNLSSLELGDSALYFCASSLTGDYGYTFGSGTRLTVV.

A few counts support this clone. V usage is TRBV20-1 and J usage is TRBJ1-1; weak D call: TRBD1 (6 bases). The CDR3 has 13 residues. Trimming took 3 bases from V and 0 from J, leaving 8 bases between them. Germline V lookup: CDR1 DFQATT, CDR2 SNEGSKA (reference sequence). In DNA, the CDR3 is TGCAGTGCTAGTCAGGGGATGAACACTGAAGCTTTCTTT. Protein sequence: CSASQGMNTEAFF.

The gene calls are TRBV11-2 and TRBJ1-1; 12 bases are shared with TRBD1. The CDR3 consists of 16 residues. CDR1 is SGHAT and CDR2 is FQNNGV in the germline V gene. The ends lost 1 base at V and 3 bases at J; junction bases unmatched: 3. The CDR3 DNA is TGTGCCAGCAGCTTAGCTGGGGACAGGGGGCACACTGAAGCTTTCTTT. Encoded protein: CASSLAGDRGHTEAFF.

CDR3 nucleotides: TGTGCCAGTAGGCCGGGGGATCTCTTAGGGGTCAATCAGCCCCAGCATTTT. Protein: CASRPGDLLGVNQPQHF. The chain has TRBV19 and TRBJ1-5; possible D gene TRBD1, 5 bases. CDR1 and CDR2 (germline): LNHDA, SQIVND (reference sequence). The CDR3 contains 17 residues. Trimming removed 6 bases from V and 3 bases from J, with 21 bases in between.

The chain is built from TRBV9 and TRBJ1-3; no definite D call. The CDR3 has 16 amino acids. CDR1 and CDR2 (germline): SGDLS, YYNGEE. V dropped 6 bases and J dropped 0 bases, with 16 bases sitting between them. CDR3: CASTGREASSGNTIYF. The CDR3, as DNA: TGTGCCAGCACCGGTCGAGAGGCGAGCTCTGGAAACACCATATATTTT.

The chain combines TRBV7-6 with TRBJ1-4; D unclear. The CDR3 sequence is 14 residues long. The V end lost 7 bases, the J end lost 3 bases, and 12 bases lay between the germline ends. Germline V lookup: CDR1 SGHVS, CDR2 FNYEAQ. The CDR3 nucleotides read TGTGCCAGCACCACGGGGATGCCTAATGAAAAACTGTTTTTT. Amino acids: CASTTGMPNEKLFF.

This clone was recorded once. The CDR3 DNA reads TGCGCCAGCAGCTTGGGTTCTAGCGGGAGAACAGATACGCAGTATTTT. Its translation: CASSLGSSGRTDTQYF. The chain employs TRBV5-1 and TRBJ2-3; 10 nucleotides line up with TRBD2. V was pared by 0 bases and J by 3 bases, with 4 bases of the junction left unmatched. The germline V gene encodes CDR1 SGHRS and CDR2 YFSETQ. There are 16 residues in the CDR3.

V and J are TRBV15 and TRBJ1-1; possibly TRBD1 for D (6 bases). Trimming took 5 bases from V and 6 from J, leaving 19 bases between them. Germline V lookup: CDR1 LNHNV, CDR2 YYDKDF (reference sequence). There are 15 residues in the CDR3. The CDR3 DNA reads TGTGCCACCAGCGGCGACCCCCAGGGGTTGGCTGAAGCTTTCTTT. Its protein is CATSGDPQGLAEAFF.

J is TRBJ2-1 and V is TRBV19; 14 nucleotides agree with TRBD2. Trimming cost V 6 bases and J 0 bases; bases outside gene matches: 13. Germline V gives CDR1 LNHDA, CDR2 SQIVND (reference sequence). CDR3 length: 20 amino acids. The CDR3 reads CASSRVGLAGAMSSYNEQFF. The CDR3 DNA reads TGTGCCAGTAGCCGGGTGGGACTAGCGGGGGCCATGAGCTCCTACAATGAGCAGTTCTTC. The full variable domain, rest sourced from reference TRBV19 and TRBJ2-1, is DGGITQSPKYLFRKEGQNVTLSCEQNLNHDAMYWYRQDPGQGLRLIYYSQIVNDFQKGDIAEGYSVSREKKESFPLTVTSAQKNPTAFYLCASSRVGLAGAMSSYNEQFFGPGTRLTVL.

This clone was seen a single time. The V and J genes are TRBV7-8 and TRBJ1-3; TRBD1 matches at 7 bases. The CDR3 is 16 amino acids. Losses at the gene ends were 5 bases for V and 2 bases for J; bases not matched to a gene: 9. Germline V gene lookup returns CDR1 SGHVS and CDR2 FQNEAQ. The CDR3 loop is CASSTSQGGPGNTIYF. The CDR3 nucleotides are TGTGCCAGCAGCACGTCCCAAGGGGGCCCTGGAAACACCATATATTTT. Based on the CDR3 plus reference TRBV7-8 and TRBJ1-3, the full variable domain is GAGVSQSPRYKVAKRGQDVALRCDPISGHVSLFWYQQALGQGPEFLTYFQNEAQLDKSGLPSDRFFAERPEGSVSTLKIQRTQQEDSAVYLCASSTSQGGPGNTIYFGEGSWLTVV.

This clone has more than one count but fewer than ten. This rearrangement joins TRBV2 to TRBJ1-5; D perhaps matches TRBD1 (5 bases). The germline V and J ends were trimmed by 6 bases and 0 bases, with 12 bases remaining between them. From germline, CDR1 is SNHLY and CDR2 FYNNEI. The CDR3 runs 15 residues. In DNA form, the CDR3 reads TGTGCCAGCAGGGGGGGGTTGGGTAGCAATCAGCCCCAGCATTTT. Translated, it gives CASRGGLGSNQPQHF.

The CDR3 protein is CASSKQGSTEAFF. The CDR3, as DNA: TGTGCCAGCAGCAAACAGGGTTCCACTGAAGCTTTCTTT. The rearrangement uses TRBV7-6 and TRBJ1-1; D is perhaps TRBD1 (6 bases). The CDR3 loop spans 13 amino acids. V lost 5 bases and J 4 bases, leaving 11 bases between the germline ends. Germline CDR1 and CDR2: SGHVS and FNYEAQ.

The genes are TRBV11-2 and TRBJ2-2, with 9 bases aligning to TRBD1. Germline values: CDR1 SGHAT, CDR2 FQNNGV. V was clipped by 6 bases and J by 4 bases; unmatched bases: 3. The CDR3 is 14 residues long. This chain's CDR3 is CASSLTGGTGELFF. The CDR3 DNA sequence: TGTGCCAGCAGTTTGACAGGGGGCACCGGGGAGCTGTTTTTT.

The V call is TRBV27, the J call TRBJ2-5; 12 nucleotides align to TRBD2. V trimming: 1 base; J trimming: 0 bases; junction bases outside the gene matches: 6. The CDR3 contains 18 residues. The germline V gene encodes CDR1 MNHEY and CDR2 SMNVEV (reference sequence). As DNA, the CDR3 is TGTGCCAGCAGTTTATGGGCTAGCGGGGGGGCGTACCAAGAGACCCAGTACTTC. It codes for CASSLWASGGAYQETQYF.

The gene calls are TRBV6-1 and TRBJ2-1; D gene unclear. In germline, CDR1 is MNHNS, CDR2 SASEGT. Trimming removed 1 base from V and 3 bases from J, with 4 bases in between. The CDR3 sequence is 13 residues long. The CDR3 nucleotides read TGTGCCAGCAGTGAAGACAGCTACAATGAGCAGTTCTTC. Its translation is CASSEDSYNEQFF.

This chain joins TRBV27 and TRBJ1-2, with TRBD1 matching over 8 bases. With 6 bases clipped from V and 2 bases from J, the junction kept 8 bases outside the gene matches. This CDR3 is 15 amino acids long. Per the germline V gene, CDR1 is MNHEY and CDR2 is SMNVEV (reference sequence). Written as DNA, the CDR3 is TGTGCCAGCAGCCCTTACCGGGACAGGAACTATGGCTACACCTTC. Its protein product is CASSPYRDRNYGYTF.

The chain combines TRBV6-5 with TRBJ1-3, with unresolved D. There are 15 residues in the CDR3. The V gene lost 4 bases and the J gene lost 0 bases, with 10 bases spanning the gap. Germline V gene lookup returns CDR1 MNHEY and CDR2 SVGAGI. CDR3 protein: CASSFSSGSGNTIYF. The CDR3 DNA reads as TGTGCCAGCAGTTTCAGCTCAGGCTCTGGAAACACCATATATTTT.

The CDR3 sequence: CATPTGTHCTDTQYF. As DNA, the CDR3 is TGTGCCACCCCCACCGGGACTCACTGCACAGATACGCAGTATTTT. The chain couples TRBV25-1 to TRBJ2-3; weak D call: TRBD2 (6 bases). The germline gives CDR1 MGHDK, CDR2 SYGVNS. The CDR3 sequence is 15 residues long. Trimming removed 10 bases from V and 1 base from J, with 18 bases in between.

This clone appeared a few times. J is TRBJ2-7 and V is TRBV28, with 7 bases lining up with TRBD1. The CDR3 contains 14 residues. The germline V gene has CDR1 MDHEN and CDR2 SYDVKM. Losses at the gene ends were 8 bases for V and 1 base for J; bases not matched to a gene: 8. The CDR3 spells CASVRATGSYEQYF. In DNA, the CDR3 is TGTGCCAGCGTCAGAGCGACAGGGTCCTACGAGCAGTACTTC.